Presented here are 19 T cell receptor beta chains from one specimen sequenced in a study of cytomegalovirus exposure and HLA in healthy donors. Both 60 Vbeta primers and 13 Jbeta primers went into the PCR. This table comes from immunoSEQ multiplex PCR, and its TCRdb copy is limited to in-frame clones, with some not included. The sample has tens of thousands of clones, 60% to 85% seen once. The sequenced sample consisted of PBMCs. The source is a woman aged 40-49 years in good health and CMV-seropositive.

The chain couples TRBV9 to TRBJ2-1, with 9 bases matching TRBD1. Trimming cost V 4 bases and J 6 bases; bases outside gene matches: 8. The germline V gene has CDR1 SGDLS and CDR2 YYNGEE. This CDR3 is built from 15 residues. CDR3 in amino acids: CASSFSGTGLNEQFF. The CDR3 nucleotides are TGTGCCAGCAGCTTCTCCGGGACAGGGCTCAATGAGCAGTTCTTC.

V usage is TRBV7-6 and J usage is TRBJ1-4; perhaps TRBD1 as D (6 bases). The germline V and J ends were trimmed by 5 bases and 4 bases, with 11 bases remaining between them. CDR3 length: 14 residues. CDR1 and CDR2 (germline): SGHVS, FNYEAQ. CDR3 in amino acids: CASSADSYNEKLFF. CDR3 DNA: TGTGCCAGCAGCGCGGACAGCTATAATGAAAAACTGTTTTTT.

This sequence joins TRBV7-9 and TRBJ2-7; TRBD1 agrees at 7 bases. Germline V gene sequence: CDR1 SEHNR, CDR2 FQNEAQ (reference sequence). The CDR3 is made up of 16 amino acids. V trimming: 5 bases; J trimming: 3 bases; junction bases outside the gene matches: 13. CDR3 region: CASSPLNQGVHYEQYF. The CDR3 nucleotides are TGTGCCAGCAGCCCACTAAATCAGGGGGTGCACTACGAGCAGTACTTC.

The chain carries TRBV9 and TRBJ1-3; D gene unclear. The V gene lost 0 bases and the J gene lost 0 bases, with 7 bases spanning the gap. The CDR3 has 15 residues. The germline CDR1 and CDR2 sequences are SGDLS and YYNGEE. In nucleotides, the CDR3 is TGTGCCAGCAGCGTAGGAGCTAGCTCTGGAAACACCATATATTTT. This translates into CASSVGASSGNTIYF.

The V and J genes are TRBV7-9 and TRBJ2-5, with D hard to call. V was pared by 5 bases and J by 0 bases, with 10 bases between. CDR1 and CDR2 from the germline V gene are SEHNR and FQNEAQ (reference sequence). The CDR3 totals 14 residues. This chain's CDR3 is CASSPLGYQETQYF. The CDR3, as DNA: TGTGCCAGCAGCCCTCTCGGTTACCAAGAGACCCAGTACTTC.

The rearrangement uses TRBV7-9 and TRBJ2-1; 7 positions agree with TRBD2. The CDR3 runs to 14 residues. Trimming removed 5 bases from V and 5 bases from J; junction bases left unmatched: 6. Germline CDR1 and CDR2: SEHNR and FQNEAQ (reference sequence). The CDR3 coding sequence is TGTGCCAGCAGCCCCACTAGCGTGAACAATGAGCAGTTCTTC. Encoded protein: CASSPTSVNNEQFF. Based on the CDR3 plus reference TRBV7-9 and TRBJ2-1, the full variable domain is DTGVSQNPRHKITKRGQNVTFRCDPISEHNRLYWYRQTLGQGPEFLTYFQNEAQLEKSRLLSDRFSAERPKGSFSTLEIQRTEQGDSAMYLCASSPTSVNNEQFFGPGTRLTVL.

Within the sample, this clone is medium-sized. This chain links TRBV19 with TRBJ1-1; the D is unclear. Germline assignment: CDR1 LNHDA and CDR2 SQIVND (reference sequence). With 7 bases removed from V and 0 bases from J, the gap between germline ends came to 15 bases. This CDR3 comprises 15 residues. CDR3 region: CASTLNSRMNTEAFF. As DNA, the CDR3 is TGTGCCAGTACGTTAAACTCGAGGATGAACACTGAAGCTTTCTTT. Full variable domain (missing parts from reference TRBV19 and TRBJ1-1): DGGITQSPKYLFRKEGQNVTLSCEQNLNHDAMYWYRQDPGQGLRLIYYSQIVNDFQKGDIAEGYSVSREKKESFPLTVTSAQKNPTAFYLCASTLNSRMNTEAFFGQGTRLTVV.

The chain uses TRBV29-1 and TRBJ1-2; tentative D call: TRBD1 (6 bases). From germline, CDR1 is SQVTM and CDR2 ANQGSEA. Deletions cut 0 bases from V and 11 bases from J, with 16 bases between. There are 13 residues in the CDR3. The CDR3, as DNA: TGCAGCGTTGAAGATCGAGGGGGAACGCCGTACACCTTC. Translated, it gives CSVEDRGGTPYTF.

This clone was found a few times. The chain couples TRBV29-1 to TRBJ1-4; unclear D gene. The CDR3 is 12 amino acids. Germline CDR1 is SQVTM and CDR2 is ANQGSEA. Trimming took off 7 bases at V and 7 bases at J, with 13 bases between the two ends. The CDR3 here is CSAKREGEKLFF. The CDR3 DNA is TGCAGCGCCAAGAGGGAGGGTGAAAAACTGTTTTTT. Full variable domain (rest looked up from reference TRBV29-1 and TRBJ1-4): SAVISQKPSRDICQRGTSLTIQCQVDSQVTMMFWYRQQPGQSLTLIATANQGSEATYESGFVIDKFPISRPNLTFSTLTVSNMSPEDSSIYLCSAKREGEKLFFGSGTQLSVL.

The V gene is TRBV10-3, the J gene TRBJ2-3; no firm D call. Germline-derived CDR1 and CDR2 are ENHRY and SYGVKD. The CDR3 length is 13 residues. V was trimmed by 6 bases and J by 5 bases, leaving 12 bases between them. CDR3 in DNA: TGTGCCATCAGACCCACCACAAGAGATACGCAGTATTTT. Protein sequence: CAIRPTTRDTQYF.

This clone was observed a few times. This sequence joins TRBV7-6 and TRBJ2-1, with 9 nucleotides matching TRBD2. The germline CDR1 and CDR2 sequences are SGHVS and FNYEAQ. This CDR3 comprises 14 residues. V shed 4 bases, J shed 9 bases, and the junction held 7 bases outside the gene matches. The CDR3 coding sequence is TGTGCCAGCAGCTCGGAGGGTAGCGGGAGTGAGCAGTTCTTC. It codes for CASSSEGSGSEQFF.

The rearrangement uses TRBV29-1 and TRBJ2-2, with unresolved D. The germline V gene has CDR1 SQVTM and CDR2 ANQGSEA. The CDR3 contains 11 residues. V was clipped by 5 bases and J by 5 bases, with 6 bases between them. The CDR3 DNA reads TGCAGCGTTAGTGAGACCGGGGAGCTGTTTTTT. It yields the protein CSVSETGELFF.

This chain joins TRBV13 and TRBJ2-5; tentative D call: TRBD2 (6 bases). The germline gives CDR1 PRHDT, CDR2 FYEKMQ (reference sequence). The CDR3 is 14 residues long. V was clipped by 5 bases and J by 0 bases, with 10 bases between them. The CDR3 DNA follows: TGTGCCAGCAGCAAAAGGACTAACCAAGAGACCCAGTACTTC. Translating gives CASSKRTNQETQYF.

The genes are TRBV11-3 and TRBJ2-3, with 8 bases lining up with TRBD1. Trimming took 1 base from V and 2 from J; bases not matched to a gene: 2. The CDR3 has 15 residues. Germline values: CDR1 SGHNT, CDR2 YENEEA. The CDR3 protein is CASSLGQGNTDTQYF. Written as DNA, the CDR3 is TGTGCCAGCAGCTTAGGACAGGGGAACACAGATACGCAGTATTTT.

This clone was recorded a few times. The sample holds other DNA sequences that translate to the same CDR3. The gene calls are TRBV28 and TRBJ1-1; D not resolved. Trimming took 6 bases from V and 6 from J, leaving 8 bases between them. The CDR3 is made up of 11 amino acids. In germline, CDR1 is MDHEN, CDR2 SYDVKM. CDR3 nucleotide sequence: TGTGCCAGCAGGGGGAGACCTGAAGCTTTCTTT. This encodes CASRGRPEAFF.

This clone qualifies as medium-sized (0.01 to 0.1%). The chain couples TRBV27 to TRBJ2-7; 8 bases fit TRBD1. The V segment lost 6 bases and the J segment 4 bases; nucleotides outside the gene matches: 5. Germline CDR1 reads MNHEY; CDR2 reads SMNVEV (reference sequence). The CDR3 covers 13 residues. The CDR3 sequence is CASSTGGMYEQYF. Here the CDR3 DNA reads TGTGCCAGCAGCACAGGGGGAATGTACGAGCAGTACTTC.

The chain recombines TRBV5-4 with TRBJ2-6; perhaps TRBD2 as D (7 bases). Germline-derived CDR1 and CDR2 are SGHNT and YYREEE (reference sequence). CDR3 size: 17 residues. V was trimmed by 0 bases and J by 3 bases, leaving 13 bases between them. CDR3: CASSLEAGGLGANVLTF. The DNA for the CDR3 is TGTGCCAGCAGCTTGGAAGCCGGGGGGCTTGGGGCCAACGTCCTGACTTTC.

This clone showed up many times. The rearrangement joins TRBV19 to TRBJ2-3; TRBD2 might be the D (5 bases). In germline, CDR1 is LNHDA, CDR2 SQIVND (reference sequence). The CDR3 spans 13 residues. Trimming pared 3 bases from V and 4 bases from J, leaving 8 bases between. The CDR3 sequence is CASSIPGADTQYF. CDR3 bases: TGTGCCAGTAGTATCCCCGGGGCAGATACGCAGTATTTT.

The rearrangement joins TRBV15 to TRBJ2-3; 10 bases match TRBD1. V lost 1 base, J lost 5 bases, and 3 bases stayed unmatched. The germline gives CDR1 LNHNV, CDR2 YYDKDF (reference sequence). The CDR3 consists of 15 residues. The DNA of the CDR3 is TGTGCCACCAGCAGAGGACAGGGGGCAGAAGATACGCAGTATTTT. This gives the protein CATSRGQGAEDTQYF.